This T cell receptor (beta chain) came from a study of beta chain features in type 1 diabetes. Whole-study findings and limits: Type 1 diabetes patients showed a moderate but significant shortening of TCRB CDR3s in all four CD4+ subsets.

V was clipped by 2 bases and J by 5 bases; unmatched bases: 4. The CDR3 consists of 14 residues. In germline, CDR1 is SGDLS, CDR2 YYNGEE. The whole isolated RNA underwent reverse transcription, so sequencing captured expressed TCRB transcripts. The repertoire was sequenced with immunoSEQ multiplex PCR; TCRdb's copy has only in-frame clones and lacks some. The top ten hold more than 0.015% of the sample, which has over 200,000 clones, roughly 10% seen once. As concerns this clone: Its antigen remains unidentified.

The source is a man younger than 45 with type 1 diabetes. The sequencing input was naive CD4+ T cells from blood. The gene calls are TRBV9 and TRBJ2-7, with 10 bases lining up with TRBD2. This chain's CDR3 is CASSVTSGAHEQYF. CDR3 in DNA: TGTGCCAGCAGCGTCACTAGCGGGGCCCACGAGCAGTACTTC.